Below, one T cell receptor beta chain is given with its context. The sample holds other DNA sequences that translate to the same CDR3. Methods used by the authors: Amplification of reference gene primers was used by the study to estimate nucleated cell counts. Only in-frame clones appear in the TCRdb table, and some are missing; sequencing was by immunoSEQ multiplex PCR. That table furnishes V, J and clone size, whereas the DNA furnished D and trimming. This repertoire shows about 230,000 clones, around 88% found once; its top ten account for roughly 2.4%. This sample was included in a study of blood T cell repertoires in COVID-19. Turning to the study itself: Donors in the United States, Italy and Spain gave samples during acute or convalescent COVID-19.

This CDR3 spans 14 amino acids. The V end was cut by 1 base, the J end by 6 bases, with 10 bases between. Germline values: CDR1 SGHTA, CDR2 FQGNSA. The sequence was obtained from a woman aged 35 to 49 with acute COVID-19. The material sequenced was PBMCs or T cells enriched from blood (not recorded which). The chain joins TRBV7-2 to TRBJ1-5; tentatively, D is TRBD1 (5 bases). The CDR3 here is CASSLDAGGQPQHF. The CDR3 DNA sequence: TGTGCCAGCAGCTTAGATGCGGGGGGTCAGCCCCAGCATTTT. Complete variable domain (other parts from reference TRBV7-2 and TRBJ1-5): GAGVSQSPSNKVTEKGKDVELRCDPISGHTALYWYRQSLGQGLEFLIYFQGNSAPDKSGLPSDRFSAERTGGSVSTLTIQRTQQEDSAVYLCASSLDAGGQPQHFGDGTRLSIL.